These T cell receptor beta chains were read from a single sample in a study of Graves' ophthalmopathy and Graves' hyperthyroidism. TCRdb redid the calling of the multiplex PCR reads with MiXCR, one entry per CDR3 protein. The data show 350,000 to 450,000 distinct CDR3 sequences, approximately 20% seen once. Sequenced sample: peripheral blood. These receptor sequences come from a young woman with Graves' ophthalmopathy. Both conserved end residues are trimmed from each CDR3. A D gene is named only where the DNA matches it firmly.

V gene: TRBV28; D gene: -; CDR3 protein: ASSLVHYGYT
V gene: TRBV18; D gene: TRBD2; CDR3 protein: ASSPARGLAGGYEQY
V gene: TRBV6-5; D gene: -; CDR3 protein: ASSYRLYSGANVLT
V gene: TRBV6-5; D gene: TRBD1; CDR3 protein: ASSYTPDRGPSNEQY
V gene: TRBV7-2; D gene: -; CDR3 protein: ASSLKESQPQH
V gene: TRBV11-2; D gene: -; CDR3 protein: ASSSQGGVNSPLH
V gene: TRBV13; D gene: -; CDR3 protein: ASSFSIYPSYEQY
V gene: TRBV5-1; D gene: -; CDR3 protein: ASSTVYPTYEQY
V gene: TRBV12-3/TRBV12-4; D gene: TRBD1; CDR3 protein: ASSSGGAGKY
V gene: TRBV6-2/TRBV6-3; D gene: TRBD1; CDR3 protein: ASSYPGQRRGYT
V gene: TRBV20-1; D gene: -; CDR3 protein: SARRTGWYQETQY
V gene: TRBV28; D gene: -; CDR3 protein: ASSLGDGGNEQY
V gene: TRBV6-2/TRBV6-3; D gene: -; CDR3 protein: ASRELSAQETQY
V gene: TRBV13; D gene: TRBD1; CDR3 protein: ASSPGQGITHPSTGANVLT
V gene: TRBV6-2/TRBV6-3; D gene: -; CDR3 protein: ASSPWTNWDHQPQH
V gene: TRBV6-5; D gene: TRBD1; CDR3 protein: ASRMDRGNGYT
V gene: TRBV15; D gene: -; CDR3 protein: ATSPSLSKEQY
V gene: TRBV7-8; D gene: -; CDR3 protein: ASSLQGFDGYT
V gene: TRBV6-1; D gene: TRBD1; CDR3 protein: ATQMDRRRLSH
V gene: TRBV12-3/TRBV12-4; D gene: TRBD2; CDR3 protein: ASSLAFTSGRAREQY
V gene: TRBV27; D gene: -; CDR3 protein: ASSLNSGYTEAF
V gene: TRBV25-1; D gene: -; CDR3 protein: ASSDTRKMGEQY
V gene: TRBV29-1; D gene: -; CDR3 protein: SALQGLAKNIQY
V gene: TRBV6-5; D gene: -; CDR3 protein: ASSYGGGGLNVQETQY
V gene: TRBV20-1; D gene: -; CDR3 protein: SARPAYTGGLF
V gene: TRBV13; D gene: -; CDR3 protein: ASSLVGRGANTEAF
V gene: TRBV19; D gene: -; CDR3 protein: ASSPRTEPNTEAF
V gene: TRBV6-2/TRBV6-3; D gene: -; CDR3 protein: ASSRGLEQY
V gene: TRBV4-2; D gene: TRBD2; CDR3 protein: ASSRTSGLSSYEQY
V gene: TRBV6-1; D gene: -; CDR3 protein: ASLIGSTGELF
V gene: TRBV5-1; D gene: -; CDR3 protein: ASSKGTNRETQY
V gene: TRBV19; D gene: -; CDR3 protein: ASRHSGANVLT
V gene: TRBV7-8; D gene: TRBD1; CDR3 protein: ASSLKDRAWEQY
V gene: TRBV12-3/TRBV12-4; D gene: TRBD2; CDR3 protein: ASRGGLAEHTGELF
V gene: TRBV12-3/TRBV12-4; D gene: -; CDR3 protein: ASNSGIGSNQPQH
V gene: TRBV9; D gene: TRBD2; CDR3 protein: ASSAGLAGYEQY
V gene: TRBV20-1; D gene: -; CDR3 protein: SARRVSQETQY
V gene: TRBV11-1; D gene: TRBD1; CDR3 protein: ASRLAGPGQGGSGNTIY
V gene: TRBV30; D gene: -; CDR3 protein: AWSVPGSVLNTEAF
V gene: TRBV28; D gene: -; CDR3 protein: ASSLRVQVVAPLH
V gene: TRBV7-2; D gene: -; CDR3 protein: ASSSKWGIEAF
V gene: TRBV28; D gene: -; CDR3 protein: ASSLRGAPFSYEQY
V gene: TRBV6-1; D gene: -; CDR3 protein: ASRQWDLSSYEQY
V gene: TRBV4-2; D gene: -; CDR3 protein: ASSHLRRGRSEAF
V gene: TRBV6-2/TRBV6-3; D gene: TRBD1; CDR3 protein: ASRDRGARRNTGELF
V gene: TRBV25-1; D gene: -; CDR3 protein: ASSAETGPHNSPLH
V gene: TRBV12-3/TRBV12-4; D gene: -; CDR3 protein: ASSLKGDNSPLH
V gene: TRBV11-3; D gene: TRBD1; CDR3 protein: ASSLHRGGGEQY
V gene: TRBV7-2; D gene: TRBD1; CDR3 protein: ASSSEGTGASRQY
V gene: TRBV6-2/TRBV6-3; D gene: -; CDR3 protein: ASSYSWSGTEAF
V gene: TRBV7-8; D gene: -; CDR3 protein: ASSFPGNTIY
V gene: TRBV15; D gene: -; CDR3 protein: ATSRDPGIYEQY
V gene: TRBV6-2/TRBV6-3; D gene: -; CDR3 protein: ASSSPRGHAYQPQH
V gene: TRBV6-1; D gene: TRBD2; CDR3 protein: ASSDRTSVEDTQY